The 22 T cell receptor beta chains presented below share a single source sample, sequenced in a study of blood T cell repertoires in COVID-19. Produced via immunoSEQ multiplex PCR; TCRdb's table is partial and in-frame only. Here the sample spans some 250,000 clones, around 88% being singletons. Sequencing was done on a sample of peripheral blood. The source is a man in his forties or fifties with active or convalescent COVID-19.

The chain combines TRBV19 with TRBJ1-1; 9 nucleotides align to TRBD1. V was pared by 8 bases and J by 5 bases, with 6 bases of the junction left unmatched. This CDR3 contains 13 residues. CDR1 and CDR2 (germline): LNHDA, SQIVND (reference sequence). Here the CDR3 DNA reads TGTGCCAGTCGGGACAGGGAGGTTACTGAAGCTTTCTTT. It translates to CASRDREVTEAFF.

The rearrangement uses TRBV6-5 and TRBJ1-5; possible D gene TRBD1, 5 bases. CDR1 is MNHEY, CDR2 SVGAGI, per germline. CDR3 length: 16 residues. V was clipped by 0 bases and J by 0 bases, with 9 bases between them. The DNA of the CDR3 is TGTGCCAGCAGTTACTCGTCAGGGAATAGCAATCAGCCCCAGCATTTT. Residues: CASSYSSGNSNQPQHF.

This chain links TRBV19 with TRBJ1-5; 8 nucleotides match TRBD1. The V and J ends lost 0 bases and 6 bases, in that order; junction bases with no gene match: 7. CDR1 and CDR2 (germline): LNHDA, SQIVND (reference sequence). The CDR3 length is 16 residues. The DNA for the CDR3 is TGTGCCAGTAGTATAGAATTCCAGGGGGCCTCTCAGCCCCAGCATTTT. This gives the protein CASSIEFQGASQPQHF.

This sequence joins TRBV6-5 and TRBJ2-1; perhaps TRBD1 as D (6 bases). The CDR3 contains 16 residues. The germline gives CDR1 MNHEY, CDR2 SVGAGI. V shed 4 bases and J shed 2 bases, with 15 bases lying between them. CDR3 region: CASSSPGQRPYNEQFF. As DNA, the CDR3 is TGTGCCAGCAGTTCCCCGGGACAAAGGCCCTACAATGAGCAGTTCTTC.

The CDR3 DNA follows: TGTGCCAGTAGCCCAGGGTCGGTCAGGAATGAAAAACTGTTTTTT. It is translated as CASSPGSVRNEKLFF. This rearrangement joins TRBV19 to TRBJ1-4; tentative D call: TRBD1 (5 bases). The CDR3 length is 15 residues. Looked up from germline, CDR1 is LNHDA and CDR2 is SQIVND (reference sequence). V was clipped by 6 bases and J by 5 bases, with 16 bases between them.

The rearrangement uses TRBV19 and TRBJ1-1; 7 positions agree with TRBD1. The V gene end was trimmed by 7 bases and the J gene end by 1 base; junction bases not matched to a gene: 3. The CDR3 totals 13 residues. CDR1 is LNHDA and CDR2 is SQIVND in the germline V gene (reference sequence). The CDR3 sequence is CASMTGKNTEAFF. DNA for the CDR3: TGTGCCAGTATGACAGGGAAGAACACTGAAGCTTTCTTT.

The CDR3 nucleotides are TGTGCCTGGAGTCGACAGGGATCGTCACCCCTCCACTTT. This encodes CAWSRQGSSPLHF. The rearrangement joins TRBV30 to TRBJ1-6; the match to TRBD1 covers 7 bases. This CDR3 contains 13 residues. CDR1 is GTSNPN and CDR2 is SVGIG in the germline V gene (reference sequence). J was trimmed by 10 bases and V by 2 bases; bases with no gene match: 5.

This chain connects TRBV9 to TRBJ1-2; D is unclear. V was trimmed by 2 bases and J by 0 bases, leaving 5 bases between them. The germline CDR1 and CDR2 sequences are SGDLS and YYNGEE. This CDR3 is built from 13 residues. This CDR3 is CASSVLSNYGYTF. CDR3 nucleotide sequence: TGTGCCAGCAGCGTCCTTTCTAACTATGGCTACACCTTC.

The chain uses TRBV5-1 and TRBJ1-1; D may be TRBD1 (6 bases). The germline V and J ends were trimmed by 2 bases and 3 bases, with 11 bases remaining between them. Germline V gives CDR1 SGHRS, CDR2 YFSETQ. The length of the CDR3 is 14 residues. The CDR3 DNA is TGCGCCAGCAGCTTCAGGGGTGGGGACACTGAAGCTTTCTTT. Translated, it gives CASSFRGGDTEAFF.

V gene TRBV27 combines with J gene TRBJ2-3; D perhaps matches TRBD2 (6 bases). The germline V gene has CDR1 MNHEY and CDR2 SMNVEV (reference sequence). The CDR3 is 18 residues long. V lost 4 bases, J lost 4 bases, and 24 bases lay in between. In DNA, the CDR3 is TGTGCCAGCAGTTCACTCGGCCCGGAGGGAGGTTGGCCAGATACGCAGTATTTT. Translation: CASSSLGPEGGWPDTQYF.

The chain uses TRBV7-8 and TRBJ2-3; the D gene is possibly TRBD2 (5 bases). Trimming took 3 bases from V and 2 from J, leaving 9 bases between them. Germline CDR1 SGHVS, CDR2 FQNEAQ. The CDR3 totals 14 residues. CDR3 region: CASSFGLNTDTQYF. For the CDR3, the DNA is TGTGCCAGCAGCTTCGGACTCAACACAGATACGCAGTATTTT.

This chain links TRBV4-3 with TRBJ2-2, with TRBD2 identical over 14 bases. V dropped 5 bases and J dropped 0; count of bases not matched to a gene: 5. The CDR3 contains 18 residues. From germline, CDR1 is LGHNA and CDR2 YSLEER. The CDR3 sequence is CASSKGLAGATNTGELFF. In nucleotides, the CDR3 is TGCGCCAGCAGCAAGGGACTAGCGGGGGCTACGAACACCGGGGAGCTGTTTTTT.

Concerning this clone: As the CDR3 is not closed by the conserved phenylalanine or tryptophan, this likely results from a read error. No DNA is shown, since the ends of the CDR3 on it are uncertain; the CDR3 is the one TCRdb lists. CDR3 residues: CASSLSSRGLLS. V and J are TRBV18 and TRBJ2-3; the DNA was not compared with TRBD2, the D call given in the table. The CDR3 numbers 12 amino acids, ends counted. Per germline, CDR1 KGHSH and CDR2 LQKENI.

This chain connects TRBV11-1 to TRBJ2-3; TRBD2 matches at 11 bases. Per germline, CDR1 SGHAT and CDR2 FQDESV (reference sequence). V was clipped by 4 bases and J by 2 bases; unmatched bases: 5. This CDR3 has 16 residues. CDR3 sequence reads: CASSSTSGTTTDTQYF. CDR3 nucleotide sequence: TGTGCCAGCAGCTCGACTAGCGGGACCACCACAGATACGCAGTATTTT.

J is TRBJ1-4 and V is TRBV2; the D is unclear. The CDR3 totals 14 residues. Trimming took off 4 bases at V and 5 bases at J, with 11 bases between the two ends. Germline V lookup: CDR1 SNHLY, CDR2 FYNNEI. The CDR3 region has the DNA TGTGCCAGCAGTGTGGGCAGACCCAATGAAAAACTGTTTTTT. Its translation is CASSVGRPNEKLFF.

The CDR3 protein is CASSIGLGGSPGGYTF. The CDR3 DNA reads TGTGCCAGTAGTATAGGTCTCGGGGGGTCCCCCGGGGGCTACACCTTC. The chain joins TRBV19 to TRBJ1-2; D may be TRBD1 (5 bases). Germline CDR1 and CDR2: LNHDA and SQIVND (reference sequence). Trimming cost V 1 base and J 8 bases, with 20 bases left between them. This CDR3 is 16 amino acids long.

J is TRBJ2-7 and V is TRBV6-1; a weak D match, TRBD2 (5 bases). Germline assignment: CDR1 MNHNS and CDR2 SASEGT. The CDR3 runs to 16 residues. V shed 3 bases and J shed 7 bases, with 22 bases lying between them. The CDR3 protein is CASSESLLPPGLEQYF. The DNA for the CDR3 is TGTGCCAGCAGTGAGAGTTTACTACCCCCGGGGTTGGAGCAGTACTTC.

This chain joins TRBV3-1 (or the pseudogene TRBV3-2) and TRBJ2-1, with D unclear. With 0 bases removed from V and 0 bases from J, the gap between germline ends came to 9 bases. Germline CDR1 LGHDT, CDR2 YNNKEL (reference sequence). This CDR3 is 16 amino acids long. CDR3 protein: CASSQDSPISYNEQFF. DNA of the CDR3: TGTGCCAGCAGCCAAGATTCGCCTATCTCCTACAATGAGCAGTTCTTC.

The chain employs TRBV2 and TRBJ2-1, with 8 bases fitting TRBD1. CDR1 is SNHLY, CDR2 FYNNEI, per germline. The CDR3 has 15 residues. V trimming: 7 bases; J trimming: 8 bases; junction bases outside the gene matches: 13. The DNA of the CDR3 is TGTGCCAGCATTGACCGGGACAGGAGGGTCCATGAGCAGTTCTTC. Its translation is CASIDRDRRVHEQFF.

Written as DNA, the CDR3 is TGCGCCAGCAGCCGCAACACAGGGGCGAACACTGAAGCTTTCTTT. It yields the protein CASSRNTGANTEAFF. The V call is TRBV4-3, the J call TRBJ1-1; TRBD1 agrees at 7 bases. Per germline, CDR1 LGHNA and CDR2 YSLEER. Germline trimming cut 4 bases from V and 1 base from J; bases unmatched to any gene: 6. The CDR3 runs 15 residues.

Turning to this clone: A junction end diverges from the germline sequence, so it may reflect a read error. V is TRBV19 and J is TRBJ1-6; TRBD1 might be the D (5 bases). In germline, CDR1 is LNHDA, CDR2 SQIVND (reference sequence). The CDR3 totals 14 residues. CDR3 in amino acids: CASSVDTGSSPLHF. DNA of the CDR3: TGTGCCAGTAGTGTAGACACAGGCAGTTCACCCCTCCACTTT.

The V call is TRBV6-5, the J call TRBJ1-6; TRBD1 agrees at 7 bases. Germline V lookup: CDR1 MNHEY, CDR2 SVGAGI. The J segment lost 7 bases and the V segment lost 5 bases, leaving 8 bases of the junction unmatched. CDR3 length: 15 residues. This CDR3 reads CASSQKTGLNSPLHF. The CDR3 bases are TGTGCCAGCAGTCAAAAGACAGGGCTAAATTCACCCCTCCACTTT.